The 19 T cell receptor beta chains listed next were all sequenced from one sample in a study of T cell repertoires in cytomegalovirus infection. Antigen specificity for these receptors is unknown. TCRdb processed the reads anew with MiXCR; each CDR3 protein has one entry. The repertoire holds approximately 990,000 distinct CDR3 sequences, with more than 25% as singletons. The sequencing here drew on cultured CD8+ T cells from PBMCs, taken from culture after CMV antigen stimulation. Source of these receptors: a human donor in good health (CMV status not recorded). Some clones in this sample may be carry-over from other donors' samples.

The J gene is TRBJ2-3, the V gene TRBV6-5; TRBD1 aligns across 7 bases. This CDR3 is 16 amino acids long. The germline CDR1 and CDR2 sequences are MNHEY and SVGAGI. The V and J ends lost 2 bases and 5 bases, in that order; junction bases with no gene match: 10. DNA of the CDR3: TGTGCCAGCAGTTACGCCCCGGGACAGCGGAAAGATACGCAGTATTTT. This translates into CASSYAPGQRKDTQYF.

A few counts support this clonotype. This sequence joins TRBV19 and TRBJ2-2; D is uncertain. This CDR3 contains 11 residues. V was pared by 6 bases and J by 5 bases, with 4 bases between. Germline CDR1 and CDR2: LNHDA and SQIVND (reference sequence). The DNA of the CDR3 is TGTGCCAGTAGAAAGACCGGGGAGCTGTTTTTT. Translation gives CASRKTGELFF.

CDR3 in amino acids: CASSLKYGDEQFF. CDR3 in DNA: TGTGCCAGCAGTTTAAAGTACGGGGATGAGCAGTTCTTC. The chain combines TRBV27 with TRBJ2-1; maybe TRBD2 (5 bases). CDR1 MNHEY and CDR2 SMNVEV come from the germline V gene (reference sequence). Trimming left V 2 bases short and J 8 bases short, with 10 bases between. The CDR3 consists of 13 residues.

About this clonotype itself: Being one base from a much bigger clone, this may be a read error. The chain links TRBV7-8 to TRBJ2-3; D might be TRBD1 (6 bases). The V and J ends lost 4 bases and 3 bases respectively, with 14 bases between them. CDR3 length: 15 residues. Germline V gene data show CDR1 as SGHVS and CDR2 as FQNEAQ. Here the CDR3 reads CASSCKGGRTDTQYF. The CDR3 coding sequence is TGTGCCAGCAGCTGTAAAGGGGGTCGGACAGATACGCAGTATTTT.

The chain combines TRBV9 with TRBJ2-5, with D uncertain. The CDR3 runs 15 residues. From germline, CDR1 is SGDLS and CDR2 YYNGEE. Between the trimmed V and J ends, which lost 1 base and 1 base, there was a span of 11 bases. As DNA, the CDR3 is TGTGCCAGCAGCGTAACCGGACGGATCCAAGAGACCCAGTACTTC. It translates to CASSVTGRIQETQYF.

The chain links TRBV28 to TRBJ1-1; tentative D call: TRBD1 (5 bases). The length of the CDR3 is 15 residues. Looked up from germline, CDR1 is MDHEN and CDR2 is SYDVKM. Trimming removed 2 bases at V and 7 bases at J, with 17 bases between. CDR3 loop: CASSLTQPRDGEAFF. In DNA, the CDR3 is TGTGCCAGCAGTTTAACCCAACCGAGGGACGGTGAAGCTTTCTTT.

The CDR3: CASSYSTPPGTSERNEQFF. Written as DNA, the CDR3 is TGTGCCAGCAGTTACTCAACGCCACCCGGGACCTCGGAGAGGAATGAGCAGTTCTTC. The J gene is TRBJ2-1, the V gene TRBV6-5; D may be TRBD1 or TRBD2 (5 bases each). The CDR3 loop spans 19 amino acids. Germline loops: CDR1 MNHEY, CDR2 SVGAGI. V was shortened by 0 bases and J by 7 bases, with 25 bases between the two germline ends.

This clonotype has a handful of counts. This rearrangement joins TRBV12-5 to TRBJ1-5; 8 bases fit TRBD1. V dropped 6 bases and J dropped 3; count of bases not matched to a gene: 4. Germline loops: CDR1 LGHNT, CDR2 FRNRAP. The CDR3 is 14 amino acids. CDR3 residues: CASGYRGDNQPQHF. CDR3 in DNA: TGTGCTAGTGGCTACAGGGGGGACAATCAGCCCCAGCATTTT.

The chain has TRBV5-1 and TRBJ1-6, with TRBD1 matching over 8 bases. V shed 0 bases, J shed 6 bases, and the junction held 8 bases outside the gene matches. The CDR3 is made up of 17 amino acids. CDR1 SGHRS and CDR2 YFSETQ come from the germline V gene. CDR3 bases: TGCGCCAGCAGCTTGGCCAACAGGGGGGGGATTAATTCACCCCTCCACTTT. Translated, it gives CASSLANRGGINSPLHF. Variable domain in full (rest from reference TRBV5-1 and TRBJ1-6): KAGVTQTPRYLIKTRGQQVTLSCSPISGHRSVSWYQQTPGQGLQFLFEYFSETQRNKGNFPGRFSGRQFSNSRSEMNVSTLELGDSALYLCASSLANRGGINSPLHFGNGTRLTVT.

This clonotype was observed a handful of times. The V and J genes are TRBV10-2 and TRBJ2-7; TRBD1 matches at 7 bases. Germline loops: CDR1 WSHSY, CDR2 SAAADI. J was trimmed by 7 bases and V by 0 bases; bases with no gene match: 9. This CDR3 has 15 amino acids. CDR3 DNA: TGCGCCAGCAGTGAGTCGGGGACAGCCTCGGGGGAGCAGTACGTC. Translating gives CASSESGTASGEQYV.

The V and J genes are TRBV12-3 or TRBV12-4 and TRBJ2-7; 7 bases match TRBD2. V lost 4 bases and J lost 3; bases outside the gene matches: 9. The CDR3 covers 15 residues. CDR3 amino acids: CASSSSGSSFYEQYV. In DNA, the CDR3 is TGTGCCAGCAGTTCTAGCGGATCTAGCTTCTACGAGCAGTACGTC.

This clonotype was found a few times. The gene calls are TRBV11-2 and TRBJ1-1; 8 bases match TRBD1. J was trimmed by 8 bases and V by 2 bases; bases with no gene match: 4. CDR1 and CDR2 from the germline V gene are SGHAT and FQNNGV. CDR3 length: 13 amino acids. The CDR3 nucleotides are TGTGCCAGCAGCTTAACCAGGACAGGGGAAGCTTTCTTT. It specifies CASSLTRTGEAFF.

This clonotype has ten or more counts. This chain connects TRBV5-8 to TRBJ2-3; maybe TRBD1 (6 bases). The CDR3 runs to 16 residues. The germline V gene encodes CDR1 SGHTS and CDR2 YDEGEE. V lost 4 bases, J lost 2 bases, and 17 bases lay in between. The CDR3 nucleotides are TGTGCCAGCAGCAAAGGGACAACGACCCTCACAGATACGCAGTATTTT. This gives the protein CASSKGTTTLTDTQYF.

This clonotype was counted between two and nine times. CDR3 amino acids: CASSLDQGATGELFF. The CDR3 region has the DNA TGTGCCAGCAGCTTAGATCAGGGAGCCACCGGGGAGCTGTTTTTT. The rearrangement uses TRBV7-9 and TRBJ2-2, with D perhaps assigned TRBD1 or TRBD2 (5 bases each). The CDR3 runs to 15 residues. Germline V gene lookup returns CDR1 SEHNR and CDR2 FQNEAQ (reference sequence). V lost 1 base to trimming and J lost 4 bases, with 10 bases between them.

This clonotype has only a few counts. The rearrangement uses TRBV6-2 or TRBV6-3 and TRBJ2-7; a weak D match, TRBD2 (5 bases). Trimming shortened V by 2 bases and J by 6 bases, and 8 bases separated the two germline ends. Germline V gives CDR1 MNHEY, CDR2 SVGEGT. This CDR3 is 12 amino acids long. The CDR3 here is CASSYGGPEQYV. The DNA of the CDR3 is TGTGCCAGCAGTTACGGCGGGCCCGAGCAGTACGTC.

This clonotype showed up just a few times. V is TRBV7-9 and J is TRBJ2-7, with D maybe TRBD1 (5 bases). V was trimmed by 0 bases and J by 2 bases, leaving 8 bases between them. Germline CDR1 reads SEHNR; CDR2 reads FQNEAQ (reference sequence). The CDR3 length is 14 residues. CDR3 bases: TGTGCCAGCAGCTTAGCGACAGCTGCCTACGAGCAGTACTTC. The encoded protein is CASSLATAAYEQYF.

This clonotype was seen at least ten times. The CDR3 coding sequence is TGTGCCAGCAGCTTGACAGGAGTTGGCGCTGAAGCTTTCTTT. Translating it yields CASSLTGVGAEAFF. V is TRBV7-6 and J is TRBJ1-1; a possible D gene is TRBD1 (6 bases). The V end lost 3 bases, the J end lost 6 bases, and 14 bases lay between the germline ends. The CDR3 is 14 residues long. The V gene's germline CDR1 is SGHVS and CDR2 FNYEAQ.

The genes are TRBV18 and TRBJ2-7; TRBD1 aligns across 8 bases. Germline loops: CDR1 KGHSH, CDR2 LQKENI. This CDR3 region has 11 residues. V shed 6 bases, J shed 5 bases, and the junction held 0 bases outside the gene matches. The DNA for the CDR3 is TGTGCCAGCTCGGACAGGGACGAGCAGTACTTC. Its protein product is CASSDRDEQYF.

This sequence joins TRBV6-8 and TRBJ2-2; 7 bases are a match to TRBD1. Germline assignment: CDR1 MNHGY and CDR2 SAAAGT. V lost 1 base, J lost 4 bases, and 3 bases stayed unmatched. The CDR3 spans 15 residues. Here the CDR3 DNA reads TGTGCCAGCAGTTACTTGACAGGGACCACCGGGGAGCTGTTTTTT. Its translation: CASSYLTGTTGELFF.